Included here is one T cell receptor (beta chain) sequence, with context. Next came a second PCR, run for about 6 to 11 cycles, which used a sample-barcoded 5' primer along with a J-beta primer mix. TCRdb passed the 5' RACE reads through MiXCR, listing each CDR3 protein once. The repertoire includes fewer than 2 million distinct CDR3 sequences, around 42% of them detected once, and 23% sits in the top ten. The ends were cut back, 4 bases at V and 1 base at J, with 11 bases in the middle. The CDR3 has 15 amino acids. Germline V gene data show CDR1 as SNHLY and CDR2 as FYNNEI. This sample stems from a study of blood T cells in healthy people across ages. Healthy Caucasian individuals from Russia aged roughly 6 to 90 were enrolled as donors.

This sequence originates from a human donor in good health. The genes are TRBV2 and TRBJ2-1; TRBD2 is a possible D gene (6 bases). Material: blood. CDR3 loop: CASSAGLRSYNEQFF. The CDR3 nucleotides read TGTGCCAGCAGTGCAGGACTAAGGTCCTACAATGAGCAGTTCTTC.